This T cell receptor beta chain came from a study of blood T cell repertoires in COVID-19. Study context: Sample material is recorded as cDNA or gDNA derived from T cells, B-cell-depleted T cells, or PBMCs.

The V end was cut by 2 bases, the J end by 14 bases, with 15 bases between. The CDR3 has 12 residues. Generated by immunoSEQ multiplex PCR, the TCRdb table keeps only in-frame clones and is missing some. The sample contains a few hundred thousand clones, 80% to 90% of which appear only once. Cohort placement rested on clinical history that participants reported themselves. The rearrangement links TRBV12-3 or TRBV12-4 to TRBJ1-2; D is unresolved. The origin of this receptor is a man younger than 35 who had recovered from COVID-19. What was sequenced was PBMCs or T cells enriched from blood (not recorded which). The CDR3 nucleotides are TGTGCCAGCAGTTTAACGGGAGGGCGGGATACCTTC. This sequence encodes CASSLTGGRDTF.